The clone carrying this TCR beta chain was detected once. CD8+ and CD4+ blood T cells underwent TCR beta sequencing. The data were obtained in a study of CD8 T cells in Susac syndrome. Random hexamers served to reverse transcribe roughly 0.5 to 1 ug RNA. TCRdb analysed the immunoSEQ multiplex PCR reads with MiXCR anew, one entry per CDR3 protein. The sample has about 53,000 distinct CDR3 sequences, roughly 94% seen once. V lost 2 bases to trimming and J lost 6 bases, with 11 bases between them. CDR3 size: 13 residues. Looked up from germline, CDR1 is MDHEN and CDR2 is SYDVKM. This chain joins TRBV28 and TRBJ2-7, with D possibly TRBD2 on 5 matching bases. The sequence came from a human donor with Susac syndrome. The sequencing sample was made of CD8+ T cells from PBMCs. CDR3 amino acids: CASSLGSGVEQYF. DNA of the CDR3: TGTGCCAGCAGTTTAGGATCCGGGGTCGAGCAGTACTTC.